A single sample is the source of the 26 T cell receptor beta chains below, sequenced in a study of T cell responses to AZD1222 COVID-19 vaccine. The protocol was immunoSEQ multiplex PCR, while the TCRdb copy is restricted to in-frame clones and leaves out a portion. Among 100,000 to 140,000 clones listed, under 95% were seen once. This specimen was peripheral blood, taken 28 days after the second AZD1222 dose. The origin of the receptors is an adult who received the AZD1222 COVID-19 vaccine.

V usage is TRBV2 and J usage is TRBJ1-2; 10 positions agree with TRBD1. The CDR3 length is 14 residues. The germline CDR1 and CDR2 sequences are SNHLY and FYNNEI. J lost 0 bases, V lost 9 bases, and 4 bases had no gene match. As DNA, the CDR3 is TGTGCCAGAGGGGGACAGGGGTCTAACTATGGCTACACCTTC. Its translation is CARGGQGSNYGYTF.

The genes are TRBV7-8 and TRBJ1-5, with TRBD1 matching over 9 bases. Germline CDR1 reads SGHVS; CDR2 reads FQNEAQ. V gave up 5 bases and J gave up 6 bases; unmatched junction bases: 11. CDR3 length: 16 amino acids. This CDR3 reads CASSPSTGGGGQPQHF. DNA for the CDR3: TGTGCCAGCAGCCCGTCGACAGGGGGAGGTGGTCAGCCCCAGCATTTT.

The V call is TRBV2, the J call TRBJ1-5; 7 nucleotides match TRBD1. Germline V gene lookup returns CDR1 SNHLY and CDR2 FYNNEI. The trim removed 4 bases at V and 0 bases at J, leaving 12 bases unmatched. This CDR3 spans 18 amino acids. CDR3 region: CASSGVWDRLYSNQPQHF. The CDR3 nucleotides read TGTGCCAGCAGTGGGGTCTGGGACAGACTTTATAGCAATCAGCCCCAGCATTTT.

This rearrangement joins TRBV7-9 to TRBJ1-2; a weak D match, TRBD1 (6 bases). This CDR3 is built from 14 residues. CDR1 is SEHNR and CDR2 is FQNEAQ in the germline V gene (reference sequence). V was cut by 5 bases and J by 5 bases, with 15 bases left in between. The CDR3 reads CASSQGHSKYGYTF. The DNA of the CDR3 is TGTGCCAGCAGCCAGGGACACTCCAAATATGGCTACACCTTC.

V and J are TRBV7-9 and TRBJ2-7; TRBD2 aligns across 8 bases. The J segment lost 3 bases and the V segment lost 5 bases, leaving 6 bases of the junction unmatched. The CDR3 consists of 14 residues. Germline CDR1 is SEHNR and CDR2 is FQNEAQ (reference sequence). DNA for the CDR3: TGTGCCAGCAGCAGGGAGCGGGGGATCTACGAGCAGTACTTC. The encoded protein is CASSRERGIYEQYF.

This chain's CDR3 is CASSLRSSGNEKLFF. CDR3 bases: TGTGCCAGCAGCCTAAGGTCATCGGGTAATGAAAAACTGTTTTTT. The gene calls are TRBV7-2 and TRBJ1-4; D is unclear. Germline assignment: CDR1 SGHTA and CDR2 FQGNSA. The CDR3 runs 15 residues. V shed 5 bases and J shed 4 bases, with 14 bases lying between them.

The genes are TRBV3-1 (or the pseudogene TRBV3-2) and TRBJ1-2; D unclear. The CDR3 contains 14 residues. Deletions cut 0 bases from V and 2 bases from J, with 7 bases between. Germline V gives CDR1 LGHDT, CDR2 YNNKEL (reference sequence). The CDR3 spells CASSQETRNYGYTF. CDR3 nucleotides: TGTGCCAGCAGCCAAGAGACAAGGAACTATGGCTACACCTTC.

J is TRBJ1-4 and V is TRBV6-5; D unclear. CDR1 and CDR2 from the germline V gene are MNHEY and SVGAGI. The CDR3 totals 12 residues. Trimming cost V 2 bases and J 8 bases, with 6 bases left between them. In DNA form, the CDR3 reads TGTGCCAGCAGTTACGAGGGAGAAAAACTGTTTTTT. Encoded protein: CASSYEGEKLFF.

In its sample, this clone was seen once. This chain connects TRBV7-2 to TRBJ1-1; 9 bases align to TRBD1. The germline CDR1 and CDR2 sequences are SGHTA and FQGNSA. The CDR3 is made up of 16 amino acids. The V gene end was trimmed by 5 bases and the J gene end by 1 base; junction bases not matched to a gene: 8. CDR3 sequence: CASSGGGTGWNTEAFF. In nucleotides, the CDR3 is TGTGCCAGCAGCGGGGGGGGGACAGGGTGGAACACTGAAGCTTTCTTT.

The chain joins TRBV7-8 to TRBJ2-3; D call uncertain. The germline V and J ends were trimmed by 5 bases and 4 bases, with 13 bases remaining between them. CDR3 length: 14 amino acids. The germline gives CDR1 SGHVS, CDR2 FQNEAQ. CDR3 loop: CASSPTRPSDTQYF. For the CDR3, the DNA is TGTGCCAGCAGCCCCACGCGACCTTCAGATACGCAGTATTTT.

V and J are TRBV4-2 and TRBJ1-1; unclear D gene. There are 13 residues in the CDR3. The ends were cut back, 0 bases at V and 4 bases at J, with 6 bases in the middle. Germline CDR1 LGHNA, CDR2 YNFKEQ. CDR3 amino acids: CASSQDKGTEAFF. For the CDR3, the DNA is TGTGCCAGCAGCCAAGATAAAGGCACTGAAGCTTTCTTT.

The chain employs TRBV6-6 and TRBJ1-2; D gene unclear. Between the trimmed V and J ends, which lost 2 bases and 5 bases, there was a span of 9 bases. The CDR3 is 13 residues long. Per the germline V gene, CDR1 is MNHNY and CDR2 is SVGAGI (reference sequence). CDR3 loop: CASSYQAEYGYTF. In nucleotides, the CDR3 is TGTGCCAGCAGTTACCAGGCGGAGTATGGCTACACCTTC.

The V call is TRBV6-5, the J call TRBJ1-2; 9 nucleotides agree with TRBD1. The CDR3 sequence is 15 residues long. Germline trimming cut 5 bases from V and 5 bases from J; bases unmatched to any gene: 9. The V gene's germline CDR1 is MNHEY and CDR2 SVGAGI. CDR3 sequence reads: CASSSPGQGSYGYTF. In DNA form, the CDR3 reads TGTGCCAGCAGTAGCCCAGGACAGGGGTCATATGGCTACACCTTC.

CDR3 residues: CASGPTSGGPYNEQFF. The CDR3 DNA is TGTGCCAGCGGCCCGACTAGCGGGGGACCCTACAATGAGCAGTTCTTC. The rearrangement joins TRBV5-4 to TRBJ2-1, with TRBD2 matching over 12 bases. J was trimmed by 2 bases and V by 7 bases; bases with no gene match: 7. This CDR3 region has 16 residues. Germline lookup yields CDR1 SGHNT and CDR2 YYREEE (reference sequence).

V and J are TRBV11-2 and TRBJ2-3, with D possibly being TRBD1 (5 bases). V was trimmed by 6 bases and J by 2 bases, leaving 9 bases between them. The CDR3 length is 13 residues. Germline assignment: CDR1 SGHAT and CDR2 FQNNGV. In nucleotides, the CDR3 is TGTGCCAGCAGTAGACAGCACACAGATACGCAGTATTTT. It yields the protein CASSRQHTDTQYF.

As regards this clone: The identical CDR3 is also encoded by other nucleotide sequences in the sample. V usage is TRBV5-1 and J usage is TRBJ2-1, with 7 bases matching TRBD2. Looked up from germline, CDR1 is SGHRS and CDR2 is YFSETQ. V was clipped by 0 bases and J by 5 bases; unmatched bases: 2. This CDR3 comprises 14 residues. The CDR3 here is CASSLGLADNEQFF. In DNA form, the CDR3 reads TGCGCCAGCAGCTTGGGACTAGCAGACAATGAGCAGTTCTTC.

The V gene is TRBV28, the J gene TRBJ1-2; D unresolved. From germline, CDR1 is MDHEN and CDR2 SYDVKM. V was cut by 9 bases and J by 3 bases, with 11 bases left in between. CDR3 length: 12 residues. The CDR3 bases are TGTGCCAGTGCGATGGAACACTATGGCTACACCTTC. This codes for CASAMEHYGYTF.

V gene TRBV6-5 combines with J gene TRBJ1-2; 8 nucleotides align to TRBD1. With 8 bases clipped from V and 4 bases from J, the junction kept 3 bases outside the gene matches. In germline, CDR1 is MNHEY, CDR2 SVGAGI. This CDR3 contains 12 residues. The CDR3 protein is CASRTGFYGYTF. As DNA, the CDR3 is TGTGCCAGCCGGACAGGGTTCTATGGCTACACCTTC.

CDR3 region: CASSPAIDSPLHF. The CDR3 DNA reads TGTGCCAGCTCACCAGCTATTGATTCACCCCTCCACTTT. The chain links TRBV18 to TRBJ1-6; D unclear. The CDR3 is 13 amino acids. Trimming cost V 2 bases and J 8 bases, with 7 bases left between them. The germline V gene has CDR1 KGHSH and CDR2 LQKENI.

The chain couples TRBV19 to TRBJ1-5, with 8 bases that match TRBD1. With V trimmed by 1 base and J by 1 base, 3 bases remained unmatched. CDR1 is LNHDA, CDR2 SQIVND, per germline (reference sequence). This CDR3 is built from 16 residues. The CDR3 here is CASSIGNRGSNQPQHF. The CDR3 nucleotides read TGTGCCAGTAGTATAGGCAACAGGGGGAGCAATCAGCCCCAGCATTTT.

In this sample, this clone turned up a few times. The chain couples TRBV20-1 to TRBJ1-6; tentatively, D is TRBD1 (5 bases). Germline V gene sequence: CDR1 DFQATT, CDR2 SNEGSKA (reference sequence). The length of the CDR3 is 14 residues. Trimming shortened V by 3 bases and J by 9 bases, and 15 bases separated the two germline ends. CDR3: CSASGREESSPLHF. The DNA for the CDR3 is TGCAGTGCTAGTGGCAGGGAAGAAAGTTCACCCCTCCACTTT.

In this sample, this clone turned up once. The chain is built from TRBV6-4 and TRBJ1-2; TRBD1 might be the D (5 bases). In germline, CDR1 is MRHNA, CDR2 SNTAGT. This CDR3 contains 14 residues. Trimming removed 6 bases at V and 10 bases at J, with 21 bases between. The CDR3 bases are TGTGCCAGCAGACAGGACTCTGCCCCGTGGGACTACACCTTC. This translates into CASRQDSAPWDYTF.

J is TRBJ1-5 and V is TRBV6-5, with TRBD1 matching 9 bases. The CDR3 contains 15 residues. The V and J ends lost 5 bases and 2 bases, in that order; junction bases with no gene match: 4. The germline CDR1 and CDR2 sequences are MNHEY and SVGAGI. The CDR3 DNA reads as TGTGCCAGCAGTCTCCGGACAGGGGGCAATCAGCCCCAGCATTTT. Its protein product is CASSLRTGGNQPQHF.

The chain recombines TRBV5-1 with TRBJ2-5; 8 bases align to TRBD2. V lost 0 bases, J lost 4 bases, and 8 bases stayed unmatched. CDR1 SGHRS and CDR2 YFSETQ come from the germline V gene. The CDR3 extends over 16 amino acids. The CDR3 is CASSLGASGLVETQYF. The CDR3 DNA reads TGCGCCAGCAGCTTGGGGGCTAGCGGGTTGGTAGAGACCCAGTACTTC.

The rearrangement joins TRBV19 to TRBJ2-7, with TRBD2 matching over 11 bases. The junction had 11 bases not matched to a gene; V was cut back by 4 bases and J by 6 bases. CDR1 is LNHDA, CDR2 SQIVND, per germline (reference sequence). This CDR3 has 16 residues. The CDR3 sequence is CASSTRSSGRVIEQYF. CDR3 DNA: TGTGCCAGTAGTACCAGAAGTAGCGGGAGGGTTATCGAGCAGTACTTC.

This clone was picked up one time. V and J are TRBV6-5 and TRBJ2-7; possible D gene TRBD2, 6 bases. The germline gives CDR1 MNHEY, CDR2 SVGAGI. V lost 4 bases and J 3 bases, leaving 16 bases between the germline ends. The CDR3 spans 15 residues. CDR3 amino acids: CASSFSGTLGYEQYF. Written as DNA, the CDR3 is TGTGCCAGCAGTTTCTCCGGGACTCTCGGCTACGAGCAGTACTTC.